The 8 T cell receptor beta chains below were found in one sample sequenced in a study of OX40 agonist ivuxolimab in advanced cancers. Only in-frame clones appear in the TCRdb table, and some are missing; sequencing was by immunoSEQ multiplex PCR. The sample yields 75,000 to 100,000 clones, 87% seen once. The sample was CD4+ or CD8+ T cells sorted from blood, taken in a trial of the OX40 agonist ivuxolimab. Receptors were obtained from an adult with an advanced solid tumor such as melanoma, head and neck, liver or kidney cancer.

CDR3 residues: CASSRNGGAEAFF. Here the CDR3 DNA reads TGTGCCAGCAGCAGGAACGGGGGGGCTGAAGCTTTCTTT. The chain combines TRBV6-5 with TRBJ1-1, with a possible D match to TRBD1 (5 bases). V was trimmed by 6 bases and J by 6 bases, leaving 14 bases between them. Per the germline V gene, CDR1 is MNHEY and CDR2 is SVGAGI. The CDR3 spans 13 residues.

V usage is TRBV6-4 and J usage is TRBJ1-2; no clear D. The CDR3 sequence is 12 residues long. Germline V gene sequence: CDR1 MRHNA, CDR2 SNTAGT. Trimming pared 0 bases from V and 8 bases from J, leaving 7 bases between. The CDR3, as DNA: TGTGCCAGCAGTGACTCGACTGGAGGCTACACCTTC. Residues: CASSDSTGGYTF.

The V call is TRBV7-3, the J call TRBJ2-1; 9 bases are a match to TRBD2. CDR3 size: 15 residues. The germline gives CDR1 SGHTA, CDR2 FQGTGA. Trimming cost V 5 bases and J 8 bases; bases outside gene matches: 10. CDR3 in amino acids: CASSILAGPGDEQFF. For the CDR3, the DNA is TGTGCCAGCAGCATCCTAGCGGGGCCTGGGGATGAGCAGTTCTTC.

V gene TRBV10-3 combines with J gene TRBJ1-1, with D perhaps matching TRBD1 (5 bases). The germline gives CDR1 ENHRY, CDR2 SYGVKD. V was pared by 4 bases and J by 3 bases, with 9 bases between. This CDR3 has 13 residues. This CDR3 reads CAISGGDHTEAFF. The CDR3 coding sequence is TGTGCCATCAGTGGGGGGGATCACACTGAAGCTTTCTTT.

The rearrangement uses TRBV7-9 and TRBJ2-5, with 7 bases identical to TRBD2. V lost 7 bases and J lost 5; bases outside the gene matches: 7. In germline, CDR1 is SEHNR, CDR2 FQNEAQ (reference sequence). The CDR3 has 13 residues. The CDR3 DNA follows: TGTGCCAGCACCCAAAGAGCGGGGGAGACCCAGTACTTC. The encoded protein is CASTQRAGETQYF. Using reference TRBV7-9 and TRBJ2-5 for the parts outside the CDR3, the full variable domain is DTGVSQNPRHKITKRGQNVTFRCDPISEHNRLYWYRQTLGQGPEFLTYFQNEAQLEKSRLLSDRFSAERPKGSFSTLEIQRTEQGDSAMYLCASTQRAGETQYFGPGTRLLVL.

The chain carries TRBV14 and TRBJ2-1; 7 bases align to TRBD1. Germline V gene lookup returns CDR1 SGHDN and CDR2 FVKESK. V lost 6 bases and J lost 7; bases outside the gene matches: 9. This CDR3 comprises 14 residues. CDR3 DNA: TGTGCCAGCAGACGACAGGGTGGTCGGAATGAGCAGTTCTTC. Translated, it gives CASRRQGGRNEQFF.

The CDR3 DNA reads as TGTGCCATCAGTGGACAGTACGGAAACACCATATATTTT. This encodes CAISGQYGNTIYF. The chain employs TRBV10-3 and TRBJ1-3; D is perhaps TRBD1 (5 bases). The germline gives CDR1 ENHRY, CDR2 SYGVKD. The CDR3 consists of 13 residues. V lost 4 bases, J lost 4 bases, and 8 bases lay in between.

The rearrangement links TRBV7-3 to TRBJ1-1; the D gene is possibly TRBD1 (5 bases). Trimming left V 5 bases short and J 1 base short, with 14 bases between. This CDR3 contains 15 residues. The germline V gene has CDR1 SGHTA and CDR2 FQGTGA. The DNA for the CDR3 is TGTGCCAGCAGCCCCCCCGGGGGGACGAACACTGAAGCTTTCTTT. This translates into CASSPPGGTNTEAFF.